This TCR beta chain was retrieved from a study of control samples from healthy donors and cancer patients. Measured with immunoSEQ multiplex PCR; TCRdb has only the in-frame clones, and not every one. Here the sample spans about 130,000 clones, about 90% being singletons. CDR3 length: 13 amino acids. Germline loops: CDR1 SGHVS, CDR2 FQNEAQ. V lost 6 bases and J 4 bases, leaving 10 bases between the germline ends. This clonotype was sampled from a young man in good health. The chain joins TRBV7-8 to TRBJ1-5; no definite D call. The sample comprised blood. CDR3 amino acids: CASSSGPNQPQHF. The CDR3 bases are TGTGCCAGCAGTTCCGGCCCAAATCAGCCCCAGCATTTT. The whole variable domain, remainder taken from reference TRBV7-8 and TRBJ1-5, is GAGVSQSPRYKVAKRGQDVALRCDPISGHVSLFWYQQALGQGPEFLTYFQNEAQLDKSGLPSDRFFAERPEGSVSTLKIQRTQQEDSAVYLCASSSGPNQPQHFGDGTRLSIL.